This TCR beta chain derives from a study of OX40 agonist ivuxolimab in advanced cancers. The protocol was immunoSEQ multiplex PCR, while the TCRdb copy is restricted to in-frame clones and leaves out a portion. This sample has about 88,000 clones; more than 80% occur once, and the top ten carry over 0.2%. Germline V CDR1 and CDR2: SGHDT, YYEEEE. V was pared by 1 base and J by 2 bases, with 2 bases of the junction left unmatched. This CDR3 region has 16 residues. The V and J genes are TRBV5-6 and TRBJ2-1; TRBD2 matches at 11 bases. This clonotype was obtained from an adult with an advanced solid tumor such as melanoma, head and neck, liver or kidney cancer. The starting material was CD4+ or CD8+ T cells sorted from blood, obtained in a trial of the OX40 agonist ivuxolimab. Written as DNA, the CDR3 is TGTGCCAGCAGCTTGTATAGCGGGAGGGCCTACAATGAGCAGTTCTTC. It specifies CASSLYSGRAYNEQFF.